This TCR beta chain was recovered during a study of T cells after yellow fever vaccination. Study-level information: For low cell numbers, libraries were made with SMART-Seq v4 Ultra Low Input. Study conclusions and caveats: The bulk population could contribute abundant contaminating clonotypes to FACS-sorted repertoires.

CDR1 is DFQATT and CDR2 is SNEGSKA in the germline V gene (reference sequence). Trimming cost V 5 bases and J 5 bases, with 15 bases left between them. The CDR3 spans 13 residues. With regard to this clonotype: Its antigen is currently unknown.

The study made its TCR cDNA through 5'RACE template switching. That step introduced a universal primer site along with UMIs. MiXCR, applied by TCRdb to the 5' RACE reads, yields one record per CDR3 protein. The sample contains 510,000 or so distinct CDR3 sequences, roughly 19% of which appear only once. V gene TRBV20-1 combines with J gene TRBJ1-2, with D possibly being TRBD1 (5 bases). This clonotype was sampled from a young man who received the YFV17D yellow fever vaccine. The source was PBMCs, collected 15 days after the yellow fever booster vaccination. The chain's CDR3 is CSARTGTEYGYTF. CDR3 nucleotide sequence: TGCAGTGCTCGGACCGGGACTGAGTATGGCTACACCTTC.